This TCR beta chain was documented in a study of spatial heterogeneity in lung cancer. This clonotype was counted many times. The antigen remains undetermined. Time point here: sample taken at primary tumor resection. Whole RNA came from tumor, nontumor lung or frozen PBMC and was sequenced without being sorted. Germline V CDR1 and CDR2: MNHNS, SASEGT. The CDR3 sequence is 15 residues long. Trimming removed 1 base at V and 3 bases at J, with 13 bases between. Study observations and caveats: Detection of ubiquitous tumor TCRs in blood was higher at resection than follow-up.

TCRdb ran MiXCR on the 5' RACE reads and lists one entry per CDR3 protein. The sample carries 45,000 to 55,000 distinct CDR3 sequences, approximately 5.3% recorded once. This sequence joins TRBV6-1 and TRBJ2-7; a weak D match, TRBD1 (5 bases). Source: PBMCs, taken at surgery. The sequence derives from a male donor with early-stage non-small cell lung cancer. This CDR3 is CASSEDGRVVYEQYF. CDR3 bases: TGTGCCAGCAGTGAAGACGGCAGGGTAGTCTACGAGCAGTACTTC.